The source of this T cell receptor (beta chain) is a study of T cell changes during pregnancy in multiple sclerosis. The repertoire was sequenced with immunoSEQ multiplex PCR; TCRdb's copy has only in-frame clones and lacks some. The data show tens of thousands of clones, about 93% seen once. V dropped 3 bases and J dropped 5; count of bases not matched to a gene: 5. Germline V gene sequence: CDR1 PRHDT, CDR2 FYEKMQ (reference sequence). This CDR3 region has 15 residues. This sample comprised peripheral blood, obtained in the first trimester of pregnancy. V is TRBV13 and J is TRBJ2-7, with TRBD2 matching 12 bases. The clonotype comes from a female donor in good health, enrolled as a control in a pregnancy study. CDR3 coding DNA: TGTGCCAGCAGCTTGAGTCTAGCGGGAGGGCACGAGCAGTACTTC. Amino acid sequence: CASSLSLAGGHEQYF.